This note documents a single T cell receptor beta chain sequence. The sample comes from a study of blood T cell repertoires in COVID-19. In the study overall: Samples came from the United States, Italy and Spain, spanning acute and convalescent COVID-19.

Germline V CDR1 and CDR2: SGHNT, YYREEE (reference sequence). CDR3 length: 15 residues. Trimming left V 2 bases short and J 8 bases short, with 19 bases between. TCRdb keeps only in-frame clones here, not all; method: immunoSEQ multiplex PCR. Of about 150,000 clones listed, roughly nine tenths are singletons. Cohorts were determined from participant-reported clinical history. During the 2 weeks before they entered the study, exposed participants had met someone with a PCR-confirmed or clinician-diagnosed COVID-19 case. The TCR originated in a middle-aged woman who had been exposed to COVID-19. Specimen: PBMCs or T cells enriched from blood (not recorded which). The chain recombines TRBV5-4 with TRBJ1-2; no clear D. The CDR3 DNA reads as TGTGCCAGCAGCTTATCCCGGGAGGAAAGCCCGGGCTACACCTTC. The encoded protein is CASSLSREESPGYTF.